One T cell receptor (beta chain) is described in this entry. What it recognizes is unknown. This record belongs to a study of T cell responses to AZD1222 COVID-19 vaccine. Study results and caveats: Epitopes outside B.1.351 and B.1.1.7 mutated regions reportedly drew nearly half of spike TCRs. Females made up more of the donors, who were largely white British, and clonal diversity may have come out too low. Spike-specific TCR breadth and depth were elevated following two AZD1222 doses.

CDR1 LNHDA and CDR2 SQIVND come from the germline V gene (reference sequence). The CDR3 consists of 15 residues. Trimming pared 3 bases from V and 4 bases from J, leaving 16 bases between. Measured with immunoSEQ multiplex PCR; TCRdb has only the in-frame clones, and not every one. The table records 95,000 to 150,000 clones, approximately 90% of them present only once. The TCR comes from an adult in good health. Specimen: peripheral blood, collected on day 0 of AZD1222 vaccination. The chain joins TRBV19 to TRBJ2-7; D perhaps matches TRBD2 (6 bases). This chain's CDR3 is CASSIGGVGPYEQYF. CDR3 in DNA: TGTGCCAGTAGTATCGGGGGAGTCGGGCCATACGAGCAGTACTTC. The whole variable domain, filled in from reference TRBV19 and TRBJ2-7, reads DGGITQSPKYLFRKEGQNVTLSCEQNLNHDAMYWYRQDPGQGLRLIYYSQIVNDFQKGDIAEGYSVSREKKESFPLTVTSAQKNPTAFYLCASSIGGVGPYEQYFGPGTRLTVT.